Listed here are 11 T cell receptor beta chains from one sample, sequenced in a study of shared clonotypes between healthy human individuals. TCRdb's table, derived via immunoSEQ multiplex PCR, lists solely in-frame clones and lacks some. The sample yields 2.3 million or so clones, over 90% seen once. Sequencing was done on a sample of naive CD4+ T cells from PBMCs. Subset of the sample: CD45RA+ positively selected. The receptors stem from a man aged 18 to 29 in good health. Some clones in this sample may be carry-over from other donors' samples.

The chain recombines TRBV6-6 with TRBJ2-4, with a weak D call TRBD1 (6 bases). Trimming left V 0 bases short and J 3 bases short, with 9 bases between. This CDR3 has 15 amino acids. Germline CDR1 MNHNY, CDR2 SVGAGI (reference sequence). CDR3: CASSYSQGGKNIQYF. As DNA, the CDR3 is TGTGCCAGCAGTTACTCTCAAGGGGGCAAAAACATTCAGTACTTC.

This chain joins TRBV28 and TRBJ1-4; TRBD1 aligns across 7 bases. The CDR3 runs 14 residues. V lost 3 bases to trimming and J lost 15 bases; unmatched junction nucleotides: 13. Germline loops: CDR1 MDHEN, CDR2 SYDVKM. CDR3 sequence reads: CASSFPTPDREVFF. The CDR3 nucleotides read TGTGCCAGCAGTTTCCCCACCCCCGACAGGGAGGTGTTTTTT.

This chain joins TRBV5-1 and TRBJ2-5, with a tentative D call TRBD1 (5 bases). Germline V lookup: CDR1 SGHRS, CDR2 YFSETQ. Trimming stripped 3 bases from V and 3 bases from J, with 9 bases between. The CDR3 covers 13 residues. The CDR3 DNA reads TGCGCCAGCAGCTGGACATACGAAGAGACCCAGTACTTC. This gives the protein CASSWTYEETQYF. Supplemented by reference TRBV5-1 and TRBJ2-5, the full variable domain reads KAGVTQTPRYLIKTRGQQVTLSCSPISGHRSVSWYQQTPGQGLQFLFEYFSETQRNKGNFPGRFSGRQFSNSRSEMNVSTLELGDSALYLCASSWTYEETQYFGPGTRLLVL.

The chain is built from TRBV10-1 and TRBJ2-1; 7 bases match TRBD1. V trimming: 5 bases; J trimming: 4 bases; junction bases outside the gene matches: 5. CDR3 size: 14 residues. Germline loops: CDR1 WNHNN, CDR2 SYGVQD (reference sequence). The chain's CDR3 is CASSPDRSYNEQFF. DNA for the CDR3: TGCGCCAGCAGTCCGGACAGGTCATACAATGAGCAGTTCTTC.

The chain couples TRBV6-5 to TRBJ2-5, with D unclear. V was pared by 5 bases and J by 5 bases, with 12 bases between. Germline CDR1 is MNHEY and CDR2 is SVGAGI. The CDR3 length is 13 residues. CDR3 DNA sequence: TGTGCCAGCAGTACTATGATGGGCGAGACCCAGTACTTC. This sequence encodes CASSTMMGETQYF.

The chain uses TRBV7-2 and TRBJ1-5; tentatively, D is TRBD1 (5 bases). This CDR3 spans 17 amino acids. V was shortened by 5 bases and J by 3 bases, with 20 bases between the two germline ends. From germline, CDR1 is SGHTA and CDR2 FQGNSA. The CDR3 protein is CASSPGWGRADNQPQHF. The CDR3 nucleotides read TGTGCCAGCAGCCCAGGGTGGGGGAGAGCGGACAATCAGCCCCAGCATTTT. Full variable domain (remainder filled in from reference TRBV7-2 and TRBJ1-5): GAGVSQSPSNKVTEKGKDVELRCDPISGHTALYWYRQSLGQGLEFLIYFQGNSAPDKSGLPSDRFSAERTGGSVSTLTIQRTQQEDSAVYLCASSPGWGRADNQPQHFGDGTRLSIL.

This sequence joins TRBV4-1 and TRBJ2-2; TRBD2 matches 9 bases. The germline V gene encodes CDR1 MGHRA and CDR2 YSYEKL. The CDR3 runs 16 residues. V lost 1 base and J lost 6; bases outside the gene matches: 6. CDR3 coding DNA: TGCGCCAGCAGCCAAGGGGGCGGGAGGGTAGCCGGGGAGCTGTTTTTT. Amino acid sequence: CASSQGGGRVAGELFF.

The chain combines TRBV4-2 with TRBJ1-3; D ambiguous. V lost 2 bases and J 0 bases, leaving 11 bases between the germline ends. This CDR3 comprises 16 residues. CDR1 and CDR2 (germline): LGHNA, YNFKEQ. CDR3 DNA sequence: TGTGCCAGCAGCCAACGAATTGCACTCTCTGGAAACACCATATATTTT. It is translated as CASSQRIALSGNTIYF.

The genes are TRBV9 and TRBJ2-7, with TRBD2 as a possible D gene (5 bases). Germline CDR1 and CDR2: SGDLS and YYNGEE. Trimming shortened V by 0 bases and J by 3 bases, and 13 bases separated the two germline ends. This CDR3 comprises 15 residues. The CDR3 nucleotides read TGTGCCAGCAGCGTAGGAACTAGAGTGGACTACGAGCAGTACTTC. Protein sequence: CASSVGTRVDYEQYF. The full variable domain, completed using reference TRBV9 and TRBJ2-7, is DSGVTQTPKHLITATGQRVTLRCSPRSGDLSVYWYQQSLDQGLQFLIQYYNGEERAKGNILERFSAQQFPDLHSELNLSSLELGDSALYFCASSVGTRVDYEQYFGPGTRLTVT.

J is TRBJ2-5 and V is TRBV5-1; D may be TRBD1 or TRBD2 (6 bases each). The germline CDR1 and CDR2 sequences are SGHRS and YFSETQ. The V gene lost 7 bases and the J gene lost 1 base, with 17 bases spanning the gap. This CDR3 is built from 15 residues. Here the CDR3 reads CASRKRGELQETQYF. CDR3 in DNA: TGCGCCAGCCGAAAGAGGGGGGAGCTCCAAGAGACCCAGTACTTC.

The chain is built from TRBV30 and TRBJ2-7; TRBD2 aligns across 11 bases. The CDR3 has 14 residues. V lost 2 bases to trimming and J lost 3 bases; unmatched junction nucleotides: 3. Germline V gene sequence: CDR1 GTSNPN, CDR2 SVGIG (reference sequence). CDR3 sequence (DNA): TGTGCCTGGAGTTTACTAGCGGGAGTCTACGAGCAGTACTTC. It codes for CAWSLLAGVYEQYF.